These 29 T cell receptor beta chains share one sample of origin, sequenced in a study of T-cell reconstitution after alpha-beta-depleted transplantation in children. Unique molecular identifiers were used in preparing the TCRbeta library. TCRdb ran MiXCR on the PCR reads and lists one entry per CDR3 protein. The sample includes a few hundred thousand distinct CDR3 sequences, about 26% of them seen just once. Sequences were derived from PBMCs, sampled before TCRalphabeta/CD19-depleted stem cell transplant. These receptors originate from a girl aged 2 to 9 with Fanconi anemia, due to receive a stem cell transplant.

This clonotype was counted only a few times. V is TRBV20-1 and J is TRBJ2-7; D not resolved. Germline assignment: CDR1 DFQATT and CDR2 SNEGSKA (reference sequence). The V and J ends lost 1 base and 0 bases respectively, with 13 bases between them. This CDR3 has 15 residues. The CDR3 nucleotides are TGCAGTGCTAGAGTGGTGGGCAAGAGCTCCTACGAGCAGTACTTC. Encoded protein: CSARVVGKSSYEQYF.

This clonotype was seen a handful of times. Here the CDR3 reads CSTQRDSRTDTQYF. The CDR3, as DNA: TGCAGCACGCAACGGGACTCCCGCACAGATACGCAGTATTTT. V is TRBV29-1 and J is TRBJ2-3; D perhaps matches TRBD2 (6 bases). Per the germline V gene, CDR1 is SQVTM and CDR2 is ANQGSEA. Trimming left V 8 bases short and J 1 base short, with 16 bases between. The CDR3 has 14 amino acids.

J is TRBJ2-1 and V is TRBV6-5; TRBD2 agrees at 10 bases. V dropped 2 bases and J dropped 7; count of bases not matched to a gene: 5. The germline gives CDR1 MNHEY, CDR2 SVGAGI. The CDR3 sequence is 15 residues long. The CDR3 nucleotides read TGTGCCAGCAGTTACGGACTAGCGGTTCCTAATGAGCAGTTCTTC. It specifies CASSYGLAVPNEQFF.

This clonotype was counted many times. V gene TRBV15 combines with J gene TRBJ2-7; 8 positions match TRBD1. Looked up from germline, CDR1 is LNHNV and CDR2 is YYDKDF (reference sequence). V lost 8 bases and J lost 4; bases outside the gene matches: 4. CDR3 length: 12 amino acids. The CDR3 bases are TGTGCCACCGCCCAGGGGGCATACGAGCAGTACTTC. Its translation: CATAQGAYEQYF.

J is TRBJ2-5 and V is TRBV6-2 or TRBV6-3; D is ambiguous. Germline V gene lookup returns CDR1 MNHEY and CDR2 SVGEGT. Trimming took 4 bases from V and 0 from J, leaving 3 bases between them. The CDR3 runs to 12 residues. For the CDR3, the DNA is TGTGCCAGCAGTTTGTACCAAGAGACCCAGTACTTC. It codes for CASSLYQETQYF.

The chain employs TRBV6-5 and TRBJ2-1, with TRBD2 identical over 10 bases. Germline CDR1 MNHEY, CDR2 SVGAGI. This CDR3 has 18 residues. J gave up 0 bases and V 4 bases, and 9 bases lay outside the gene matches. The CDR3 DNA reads TGTGCCAGCAGTTCCGGACTAGCGGACTACTTCTCCTACAATGAGCAGTTCTTC. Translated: CASSSGLADYFSYNEQFF.

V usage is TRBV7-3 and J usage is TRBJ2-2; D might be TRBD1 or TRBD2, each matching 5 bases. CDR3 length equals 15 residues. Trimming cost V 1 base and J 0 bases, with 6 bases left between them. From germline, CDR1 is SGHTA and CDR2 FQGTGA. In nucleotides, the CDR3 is TGTGCCAGCAGCTTAATGGGGGCGAACACCGGGGAGCTGTTTTTT. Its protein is CASSLMGANTGELFF.

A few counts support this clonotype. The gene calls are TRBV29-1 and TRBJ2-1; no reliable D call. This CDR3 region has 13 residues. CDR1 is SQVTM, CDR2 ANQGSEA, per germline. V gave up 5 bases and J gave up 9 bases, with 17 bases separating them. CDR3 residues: CSVHSMNNGEQFF. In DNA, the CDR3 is TGCAGCGTTCATAGCATGAACAACGGTGAGCAGTTCTTC.

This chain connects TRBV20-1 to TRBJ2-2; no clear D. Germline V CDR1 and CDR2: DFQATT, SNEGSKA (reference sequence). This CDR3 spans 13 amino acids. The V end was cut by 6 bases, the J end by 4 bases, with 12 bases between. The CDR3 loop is CSAFPRLTGELFF. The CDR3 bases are TGCAGTGCCTTTCCTCGCCTCACCGGGGAGCTGTTTTTT.

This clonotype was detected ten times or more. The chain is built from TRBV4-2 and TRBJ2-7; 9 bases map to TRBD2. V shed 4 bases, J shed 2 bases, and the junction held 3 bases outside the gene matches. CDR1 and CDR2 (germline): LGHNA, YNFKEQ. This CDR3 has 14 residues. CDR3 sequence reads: CASSRGGGAYEQYF. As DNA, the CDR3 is TGTGCCAGCAGCCGGGGCGGGGGGGCCTACGAGCAGTACTTC.

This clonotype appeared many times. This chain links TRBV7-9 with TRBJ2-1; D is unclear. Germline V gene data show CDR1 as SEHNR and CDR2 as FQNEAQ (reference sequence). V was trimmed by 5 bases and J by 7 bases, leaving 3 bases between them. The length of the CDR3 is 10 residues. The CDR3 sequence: CASSPNEQFF. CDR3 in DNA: TGTGCCAGCAGCCCAAATGAGCAGTTCTTC.

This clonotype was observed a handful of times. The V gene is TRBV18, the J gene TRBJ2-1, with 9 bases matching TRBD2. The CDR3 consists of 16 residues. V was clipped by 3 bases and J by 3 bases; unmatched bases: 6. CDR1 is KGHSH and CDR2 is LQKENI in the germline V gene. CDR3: CASSPFAGGLYNEQFF. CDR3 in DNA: TGTGCCAGCTCACCCTTCGCGGGAGGGCTCTACAATGAGCAGTTCTTC.

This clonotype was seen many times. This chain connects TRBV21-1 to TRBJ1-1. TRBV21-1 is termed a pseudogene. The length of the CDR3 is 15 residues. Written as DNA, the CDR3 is TGTGCCAGCAGCAAAGTAAGAGGGCGTATCACTGAAGCTTTCTTT. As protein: CASSKVRGRITEAFF.

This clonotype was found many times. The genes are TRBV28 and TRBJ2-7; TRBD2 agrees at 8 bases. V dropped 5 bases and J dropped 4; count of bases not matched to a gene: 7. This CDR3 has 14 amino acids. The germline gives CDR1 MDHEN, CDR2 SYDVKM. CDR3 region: CASSRRAGAYEQYF. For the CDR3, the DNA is TGTGCCAGCAGTAGGCGAGCGGGAGCGTACGAGCAGTACTTC.

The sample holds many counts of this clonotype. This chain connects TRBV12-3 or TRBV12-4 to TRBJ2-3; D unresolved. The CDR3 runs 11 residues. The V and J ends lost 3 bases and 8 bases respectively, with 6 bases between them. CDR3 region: CASSLPPTQYF. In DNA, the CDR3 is TGTGCCAGCAGTTTGCCCCCTACGCAGTATTTT.

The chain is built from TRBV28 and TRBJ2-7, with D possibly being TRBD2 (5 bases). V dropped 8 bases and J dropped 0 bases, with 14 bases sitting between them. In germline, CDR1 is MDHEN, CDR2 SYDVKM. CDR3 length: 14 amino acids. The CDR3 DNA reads TGTGCCAGCGAGGGAGCCAGGATCTCCTACGAGCAGTACTTC. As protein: CASEGARISYEQYF.

This CDR3 reads CASSGRDKAFF. The CDR3 nucleotides are TGTGCCAGCAGCGGGCGGGACAAGGCTTTCTTT. The genes are TRBV7-9 and TRBJ1-1; D might be TRBD1 (6 bases). The ends were cut back, 5 bases at V and 11 bases at J, with 12 bases in the middle. The germline CDR1 and CDR2 sequences are SEHNR and FQNEAQ (reference sequence). CDR3 length: 11 amino acids.

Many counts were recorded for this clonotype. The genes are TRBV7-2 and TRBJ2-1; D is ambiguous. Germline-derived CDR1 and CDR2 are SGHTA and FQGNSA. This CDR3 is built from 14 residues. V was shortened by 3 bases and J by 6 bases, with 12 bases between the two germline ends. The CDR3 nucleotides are TGTGCCAGCAGCTTGGCTAGTAGTCGCAATGAGCAGTTCTTC. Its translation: CASSLASSRNEQFF.

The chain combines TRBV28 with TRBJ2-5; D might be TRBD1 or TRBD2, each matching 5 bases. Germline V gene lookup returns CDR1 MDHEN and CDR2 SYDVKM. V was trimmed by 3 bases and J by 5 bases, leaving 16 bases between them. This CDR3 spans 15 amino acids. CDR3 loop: CASSFHPLGEETQYF. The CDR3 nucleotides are TGTGCCAGCAGTTTTCACCCCCTGGGGGAGGAGACCCAGTACTTC.

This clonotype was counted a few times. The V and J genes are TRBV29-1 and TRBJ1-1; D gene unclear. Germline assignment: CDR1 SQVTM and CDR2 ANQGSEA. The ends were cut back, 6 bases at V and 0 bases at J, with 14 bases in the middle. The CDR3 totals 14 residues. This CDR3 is CSVSGRLVNTEAFF. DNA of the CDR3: TGCAGCGTATCTGGGAGGTTAGTGAACACTGAAGCTTTCTTT. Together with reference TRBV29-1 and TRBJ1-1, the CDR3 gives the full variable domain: SAVISQKPSRDICQRGTSLTIQCQVDSQVTMMFWYRQQPGQSLTLIATANQGSEATYESGFVIDKFPISRPNLTFSTLTVSNMSPEDSSIYLCSVSGRLVNTEAFFGQGTRLTVV.

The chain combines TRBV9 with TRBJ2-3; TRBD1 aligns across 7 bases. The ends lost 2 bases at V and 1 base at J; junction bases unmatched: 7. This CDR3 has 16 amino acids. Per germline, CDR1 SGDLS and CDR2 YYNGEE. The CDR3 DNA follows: TGTGCCAGCAGCGTGTCCGACAGGGTCCGCACAGATACGCAGTATTTT. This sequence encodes CASSVSDRVRTDTQYF.

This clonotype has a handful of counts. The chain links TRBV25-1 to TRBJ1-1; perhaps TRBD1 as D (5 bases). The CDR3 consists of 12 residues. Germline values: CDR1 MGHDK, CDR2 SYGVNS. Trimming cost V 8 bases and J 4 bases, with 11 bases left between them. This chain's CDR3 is CASCGGVTEAFF. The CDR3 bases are TGTGCCAGCTGCGGGGGAGTCACTGAAGCTTTCTTT.

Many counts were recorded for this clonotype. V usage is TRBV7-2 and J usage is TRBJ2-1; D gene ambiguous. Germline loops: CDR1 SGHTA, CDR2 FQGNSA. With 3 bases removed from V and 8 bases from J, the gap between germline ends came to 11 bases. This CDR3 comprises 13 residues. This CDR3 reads CASSFETSDEQFF. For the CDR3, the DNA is TGTGCCAGCAGCTTCGAGACCAGTGATGAGCAGTTCTTC.

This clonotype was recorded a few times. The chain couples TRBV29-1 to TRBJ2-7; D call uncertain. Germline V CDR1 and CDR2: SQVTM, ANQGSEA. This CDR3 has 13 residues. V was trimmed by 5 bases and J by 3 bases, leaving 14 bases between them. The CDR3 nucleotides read TGCAGCGTTTCTCGAACCCTTGGCTACGAGCAGTACTTC. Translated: CSVSRTLGYEQYF.

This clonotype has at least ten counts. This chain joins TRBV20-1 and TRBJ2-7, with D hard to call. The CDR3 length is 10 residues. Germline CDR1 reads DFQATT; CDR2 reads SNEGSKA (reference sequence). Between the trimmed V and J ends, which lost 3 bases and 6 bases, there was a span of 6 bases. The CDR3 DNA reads TGCAGTGCTAGGGGGTTCGAGCAGTACTTC. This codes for CSARGFEQYF.

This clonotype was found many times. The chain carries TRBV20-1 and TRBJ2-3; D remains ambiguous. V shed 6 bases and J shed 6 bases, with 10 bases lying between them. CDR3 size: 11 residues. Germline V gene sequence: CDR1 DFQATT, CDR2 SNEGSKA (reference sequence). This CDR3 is CSATFLDTQYF. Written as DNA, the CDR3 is TGCAGTGCGACCTTCTTGGATACGCAGTATTTT.

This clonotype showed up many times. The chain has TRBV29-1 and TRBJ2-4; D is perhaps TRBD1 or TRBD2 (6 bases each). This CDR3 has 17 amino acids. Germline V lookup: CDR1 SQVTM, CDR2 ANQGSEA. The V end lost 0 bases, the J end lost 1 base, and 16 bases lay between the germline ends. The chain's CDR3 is CSVEDGWGAPAKNIQYF. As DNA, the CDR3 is TGCAGCGTTGAAGACGGGTGGGGGGCTCCGGCCAAAAACATTCAGTACTTC.

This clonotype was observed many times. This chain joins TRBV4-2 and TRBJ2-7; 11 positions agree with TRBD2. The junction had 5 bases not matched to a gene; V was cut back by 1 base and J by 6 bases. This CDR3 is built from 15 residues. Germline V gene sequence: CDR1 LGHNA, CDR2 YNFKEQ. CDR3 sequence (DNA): TGTGCCAGCAGCCAAGGGACTAGCGGGTGGGGCGAGCAGTACTTC. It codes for CASSQGTSGWGEQYF.

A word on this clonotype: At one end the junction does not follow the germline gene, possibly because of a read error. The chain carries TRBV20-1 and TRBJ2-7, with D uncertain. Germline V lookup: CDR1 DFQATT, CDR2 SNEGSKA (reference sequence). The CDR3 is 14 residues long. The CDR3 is CSAGDTFRSYEQYF. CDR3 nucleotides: TGCAGTGCTGGAGACACTTTCAGATCCTACGAGCAGTACTTC.